Shown below are 21 T cell receptor beta chains from a single sample sequenced in a study of OX40 agonist ivuxolimab in advanced cancers. Clones were sequenced by immunoSEQ multiplex PCR, and TCRdb holds only the in-frame ones, with some missing. The sample consists of roughly 80,000 clones, about 88% of them appearing once. Sequenced here: CD4+ or CD8+ T cells sorted from blood, sampled in a trial of the OX40 agonist ivuxolimab. The receptors were sampled from an adult with an advanced solid tumor such as melanoma, head and neck, liver or kidney cancer.

This chain links TRBV28 with TRBJ1-6, with TRBD1 matching 7 bases. CDR3 length: 16 amino acids. J lost 16 bases, V lost 5 bases, and 20 bases had no gene match. The germline gives CDR1 MDHEN, CDR2 SYDVKM. The CDR3 sequence: CASSPTQGTGRILLHF. CDR3 nucleotide sequence: TGTGCCAGCAGTCCCACACAGGGGACGGGTCGAATTCTGCTCCACTTT. Variable domain in full (rest from reference TRBV28 and TRBJ1-6): DVKVTQSSRYLVKRTGEKVFLECVQDMDHENMFWYRQDPGLGLRLIYFSYDVKMKEKGDIPEGYSVSREKKERFSLILESASTNQTSMYLCASSPTQGTGRILLHFGNGTRLTVT.

The V and J genes are TRBV4-2 and TRBJ2-7, with a tentative D call TRBD1 (6 bases). Germline assignment: CDR1 LGHNA and CDR2 YNFKEQ. This CDR3 region has 16 residues. V was trimmed by 3 bases and J by 5 bases, leaving 20 bases between them. The CDR3 DNA is TGTGCCAGCAGCCATGGGGGCCTGGGCCAAAACCACGAGCAGTACTTC. It encodes CASSHGGLGQNHEQYF.

Comments on this clone: Relative to the germline gene, one junction end is altered; a read error may explain this. This sequence joins TRBV25-1 and TRBJ1-2; weak D call: TRBD1 (5 bases). The CDR3 totals 17 residues. Germline values: CDR1 MGHDK, CDR2 SYGVNS. The CDR3 spells CASSGTLGRDSKYGYTF. The DNA for the CDR3 is TGTGCCAGCAGTGGAACCCTCGGCAGGGACTCTAAGTATGGCTACACCTTC.

The rearrangement uses TRBV5-1 and TRBJ2-1; no firm D call. Trimming took 0 bases from V and 8 from J, leaving 9 bases between them. Germline lookup yields CDR1 SGHRS and CDR2 YFSETQ. The CDR3 spans 13 residues. CDR3 residues: CASSLVRMDEQFF. The DNA for the CDR3 is TGCGCCAGCAGCTTGGTCAGGATGGATGAGCAGTTCTTC.

The chain couples TRBV9 to TRBJ2-7, with 7 bases aligning to TRBD1. CDR3 size: 14 residues. Unmatched junction bases numbered 4, after V lost 0 bases and J lost 4 bases. Germline V CDR1 and CDR2: SGDLS, YYNGEE. The CDR3 DNA reads as TGTGCCAGCAGCGTAGGGAGACAGGGATACGAGCAGTACTTC. As protein: CASSVGRQGYEQYF.

The chain employs TRBV29-1 and TRBJ1-2; D not certain. Germline CDR1 is SQVTM and CDR2 is ANQGSEA. Trimming removed 7 bases at V and 1 base at J, with 16 bases between. This CDR3 comprises 14 residues. Here the CDR3 DNA reads TGCAGCGCACCGTCTGGACTGGGTAACTATGGCTACACCTTC. This encodes CSAPSGLGNYGYTF.

This CDR3 is CASSIGPGTDTQYF. CDR3 DNA: TGTGCCAGTAGTATAGGGCCGGGCACAGATACGCAGTATTTT. The gene calls are TRBV19 and TRBJ2-3, with D unclear. V gave up 1 base and J gave up 1 base, with 6 bases separating them. CDR3 length equals 14 residues. Germline assignment: CDR1 LNHDA and CDR2 SQIVND (reference sequence).

The chain carries TRBV7-9 and TRBJ1-1, with D unclear. The CDR3 runs to 16 residues. Germline V lookup: CDR1 SEHNR, CDR2 FQNEAQ (reference sequence). Trimming pared 1 base from V and 2 bases from J, leaving 14 bases between. CDR3 residues: CASSLGGVIPNTEAFF. DNA of the CDR3: TGTGCCAGCAGCTTAGGCGGGGTGATCCCCAACACTGAAGCTTTCTTT.

The CDR3 spells CASTYSRTGRLPQETQYF. The CDR3 DNA sequence: TGTGCCAGCACCTACTCCCGGACGGGTCGGCTCCCACAAGAGACCCAGTACTTC. The chain employs TRBV2 and TRBJ2-5; no definite D call. The germline V gene has CDR1 SNHLY and CDR2 FYNNEI. Trimming took 7 bases from V and 2 from J, leaving 26 bases between them. This CDR3 is 18 amino acids long. The whole variable domain, filled in from reference TRBV2 and TRBJ2-5, reads EPEVTQTPSHQVTQMGQEVILRCVPISNHLYFYWYRQILGQKVEFLVSFYNNEISEKSEIFDDQFSVERPDGSNFTLKIRSTKLEDSAMYFCASTYSRTGRLPQETQYFGPGTRLLVL.

The chain recombines TRBV30 with TRBJ1-6; 8 positions match TRBD1. V lost 5 bases to trimming and J lost 5 bases; unmatched junction nucleotides: 5. This CDR3 spans 14 amino acids. CDR1 and CDR2 (germline): GTSNPN, SVGIG (reference sequence). The CDR3 bases are TGTGCCTGGGGACAGGGTGCACATAATTCACCCCTCCACTTT. Protein: CAWGQGAHNSPLHF.

The rearrangement joins TRBV30 to TRBJ2-2; TRBD1 matches at 7 bases. CDR1 and CDR2 from the germline V gene are GTSNPN and SVGIG (reference sequence). The length of the CDR3 is 14 residues. Trimming at V came to 4 bases and at J to 1 base, leaving 3 bases not matched to a gene. The CDR3: CAWIDRVNTGELFF. CDR3 nucleotides: TGTGCCTGGATCGACAGGGTGAACACCGGGGAGCTGTTTTTT.

The chain carries TRBV5-5 and TRBJ2-5, with 7 positions matching TRBD1. CDR3 size: 15 residues. Germline values: CDR1 SGHKS, CDR2 YYEKEE (reference sequence). V shed 4 bases and J 4 bases; nucleotides not matched to a gene: 10. Here the CDR3 DNA reads TGTGCCAGCAGCCGACTCGGGACAGCGGCAGAGACCCAGTACTTC. Its translation: CASSRLGTAAETQYF.

CDR3 DNA sequence: TGTGCCAGCAGCCGTGACCTCGCAACTAATGAAAAACTGTTTTTT. Its protein is CASSRDLATNEKLFF. This chain links TRBV6-1 with TRBJ1-4; D is undetermined. This CDR3 is 15 amino acids long. Looked up from germline, CDR1 is MNHNS and CDR2 is SASEGT. The ends were cut back, 6 bases at V and 0 bases at J, with 11 bases in the middle.

This chain connects TRBV10-2 to TRBJ2-7; D assignment may be TRBD1 or TRBD2 (5 bases each). CDR1 is WSHSY, CDR2 SAAADI, per germline. The CDR3 contains 12 residues. V lost 10 bases and J 1 base, leaving 11 bases between the germline ends. The CDR3 sequence: CATRDPSYEQYF. The CDR3 DNA is TGCGCCACCCGGGACCCGTCCTACGAGCAGTACTTC.

V gene TRBV28 combines with J gene TRBJ1-1, with 7 nucleotides matching TRBD1. Trimming removed 7 bases from V and 11 bases from J; junction bases left unmatched: 16. Germline V gene data show CDR1 as MDHEN and CDR2 as SYDVKM. The CDR3 consists of 14 residues. CDR3 region: CASNPTRAGGQAFF. The CDR3 DNA sequence: TGTGCCAGCAACCCTACGCGGGCAGGGGGACAGGCTTTCTTT.

The CDR3, as DNA: TGCGCCAGCAGCCCCACGACAGGGGGCAATCAGCCCCAGCATTTT. This codes for CASSPTTGGNQPQHF. The chain recombines TRBV5-1 with TRBJ1-5; 8 bases are a match to TRBD1. J gave up 2 bases and V 4 bases, and 5 bases lay outside the gene matches. The germline CDR1 and CDR2 sequences are SGHRS and YFSETQ. The CDR3 is 15 amino acids.

The CDR3 protein is CASSSPAASSYEQYF. In DNA, the CDR3 is TGTGCCAGCAGTTCCCCAGCAGCTTCCTCCTACGAGCAGTACTTC. The chain is built from TRBV28 and TRBJ2-7; D is undetermined. Trimming took off 4 bases at V and 0 bases at J, with 13 bases between the two ends. This CDR3 has 15 amino acids. Germline CDR1 is MDHEN and CDR2 is SYDVKM. Drawing the rest from reference TRBV28 and TRBJ2-7, the complete variable domain is DVKVTQSSRYLVKRTGEKVFLECVQDMDHENMFWYRQDPGLGLRLIYFSYDVKMKEKGDIPEGYSVSREKKERFSLILESASTNQTSMYLCASSSPAASSYEQYFGPGTRLTVT.

This clone was seen only once. The CDR3 bases are TGTGCCCGCCTCGGGGCCCGGGATGACATCGGGGAGCTGTTTTTT. Encoded protein: CARLGARDDIGELFF. The rearrangement joins TRBV30 to TRBJ2-2, with D possibly called TRBD1 or TRBD2 (5 bases each). The V end was cut by 8 bases, the J end by 7 bases, with 23 bases between. From germline, CDR1 is GTSNPN and CDR2 SVGIG (reference sequence). This CDR3 contains 15 residues.

The rearrangement links TRBV5-1 to TRBJ2-7; 7 positions agree with TRBD1. Germline-derived CDR1 and CDR2 are SGHRS and YFSETQ. Unmatched junction bases numbered 10, after V lost 4 bases and J lost 0 bases. This CDR3 is 16 amino acids long. CDR3 sequence (DNA): TGCGCCAGCAGCGCGCGGACAGGTTCCCTCTCCTACGAGCAGTACTTC. This sequence encodes CASSARTGSLSYEQYF.

This clone occurred once. The CDR3 spells CASSLAGGGGYTF. The DNA of the CDR3 is TGTGCCAGCAGCTTAGCAGGGGGCGGAGGCTACACCTTC. V and J are TRBV7-3 and TRBJ1-2, with 8 bases aligning to TRBD1. Germline loops: CDR1 SGHTA, CDR2 FQGTGA. Trimming took 2 bases from V and 8 from J; bases not matched to a gene: 4. The CDR3 has 13 residues.

V usage is TRBV7-2 and J usage is TRBJ1-2, with a weak D call TRBD1 (6 bases). The CDR3 consists of 15 residues. The germline V and J ends were trimmed by 3 bases and 4 bases, with 15 bases remaining between them. CDR1 is SGHTA, CDR2 FQGNSA, per germline. The CDR3: CASSFRLQGTYGYTF. DNA for the CDR3: TGTGCCAGCAGCTTCAGGCTTCAGGGGACCTATGGCTACACCTTC.